The present T cell receptor (beta chain) was sequenced within a study of neurological immune-mediated disorders. V lost 3 bases to trimming and J lost 4 bases, with 16 bases between them. CDR1 and CDR2 from the germline V gene are SGDLS and YYNGEE. The CDR3 has 15 residues. The study's findings and limits: Phylogenetic grouping placed 18 of 34 multiple sclerosis patients' repertoires in one related-CDR3 cluster, a possible signature.

The cDNA came from 5'RACE, which used 10-nucleotide random UMIs. One entry per CDR3 protein, called by TCRdb with MiXCR from the 5' RACE reads. The table has about 58,000 distinct CDR3 sequences, approximately 3.6% seen once. This clonotype appeared many times. Its specificity is unknown. This TCR was recovered from a woman in her sixties with multiple sclerosis. The chain couples TRBV9 to TRBJ1-2, with D possibly matching TRBD1 (5 bases). The specimen was PBMCs. CDR3 sequence (DNA): TGTGCCAGCAGCGCCCCGAGAGGGAGGGGCTATGGCTACACCTTC. It encodes CASSAPRGRGYGYTF.